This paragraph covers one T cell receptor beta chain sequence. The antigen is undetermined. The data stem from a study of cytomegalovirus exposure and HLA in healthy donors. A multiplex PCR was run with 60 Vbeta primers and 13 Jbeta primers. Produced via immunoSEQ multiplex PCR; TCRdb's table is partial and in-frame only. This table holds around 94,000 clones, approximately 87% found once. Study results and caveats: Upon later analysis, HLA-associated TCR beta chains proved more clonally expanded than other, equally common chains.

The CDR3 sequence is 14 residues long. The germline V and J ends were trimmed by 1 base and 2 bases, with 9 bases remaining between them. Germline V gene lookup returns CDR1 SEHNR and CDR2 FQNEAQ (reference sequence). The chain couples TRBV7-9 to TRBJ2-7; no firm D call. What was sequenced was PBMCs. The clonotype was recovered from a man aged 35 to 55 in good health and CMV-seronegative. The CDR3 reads CASSLGQFPYEQYF. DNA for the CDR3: TGTGCCAGCAGCTTAGGGCAGTTCCCCTACGAGCAGTACTTC.